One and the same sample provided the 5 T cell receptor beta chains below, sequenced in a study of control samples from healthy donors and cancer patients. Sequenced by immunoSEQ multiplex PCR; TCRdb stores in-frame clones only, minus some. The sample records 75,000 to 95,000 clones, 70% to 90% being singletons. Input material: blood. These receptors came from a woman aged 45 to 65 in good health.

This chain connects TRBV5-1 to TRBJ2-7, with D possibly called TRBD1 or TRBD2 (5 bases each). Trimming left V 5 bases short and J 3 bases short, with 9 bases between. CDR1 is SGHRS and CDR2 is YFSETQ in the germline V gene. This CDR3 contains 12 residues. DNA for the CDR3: TGCGCCAGCAGAGGGGAGCGCTACGAGCAGTACTTC. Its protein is CASRGERYEQYF.

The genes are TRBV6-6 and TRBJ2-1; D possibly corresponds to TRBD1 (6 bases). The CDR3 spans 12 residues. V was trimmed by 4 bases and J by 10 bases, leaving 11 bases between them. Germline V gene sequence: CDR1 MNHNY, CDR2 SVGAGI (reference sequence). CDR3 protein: CASSFSGTEQFF. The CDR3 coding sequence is TGTGCCAGCAGTTTCTCCGGGACAGAGCAGTTCTTC.

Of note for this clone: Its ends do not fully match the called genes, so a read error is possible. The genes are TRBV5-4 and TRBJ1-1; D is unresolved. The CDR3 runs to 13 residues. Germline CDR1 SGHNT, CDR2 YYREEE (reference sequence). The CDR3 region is CASSSELNAEAFF. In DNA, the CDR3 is TGTGCCAGCAGCTCCGAGCTGAACGCTGAAGCTTTCTTT.

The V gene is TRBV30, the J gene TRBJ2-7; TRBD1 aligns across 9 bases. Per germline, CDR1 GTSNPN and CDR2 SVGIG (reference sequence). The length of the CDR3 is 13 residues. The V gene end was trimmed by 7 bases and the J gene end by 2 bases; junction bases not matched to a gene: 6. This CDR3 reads CAYYGTGTYEQYF. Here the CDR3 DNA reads TGTGCCTATTACGGGACAGGGACCTACGAGCAGTACTTC.

CDR3 nucleotide sequence: TGCAGTGCTAGTATAGCGGGGAGCACAGATACGCAGTATTTT. It codes for CSASIAGSTDTQYF. The chain joins TRBV20-1 to TRBJ2-3; 8 bases are shared with TRBD2. The germline gives CDR1 DFQATT, CDR2 SNEGSKA (reference sequence). This CDR3 is 14 amino acids long. V lost 3 bases to trimming and J lost 0 bases; unmatched junction nucleotides: 2.